These 9 T cell receptor beta chains originate from one sample sequenced in a study of blood T cell repertoires in COVID-19 (TCRdb year 2020). The library came from the immunoSEQ multiplex PCR assay. Not all clones reach the TCRdb copy of this immuneACCESS table, which keeps in-frame sequences only. Checked studies attribute under half of the gap to unresolved V genes and leave the rest unexplained. The sample profile shows about 38,000 clones; roughly 70% of them were found once. The ten largest clones represent over 9.5% of the sample. Source material: peripheral blood. These receptors came from a man aged 65 to 85 with COVID-19, enrolled during active disease.

This clone was detected only a few times. The chain carries TRBV2 and TRBJ2-7, with 11 bases matching TRBD1. Germline CDR1 and CDR2: SNHLY and FYNNEI. J gave up 5 bases and V 0 bases, and 3 bases lay outside the gene matches. The CDR3 covers 15 residues. The CDR3 DNA sequence: TGTGCCAGCAGTGAAGCCTGGGACAGGGGGAACGAGCAGTACTTC. Translating gives CASSEAWDRGNEQYF.

The chain uses TRBV9 and TRBJ1-5; D gene ambiguous. Germline lookup yields CDR1 SGDLS and CDR2 YYNGEE. The V gene lost 0 bases and the J gene lost 6 bases, with 13 bases spanning the gap. The CDR3 is 15 amino acids. In DNA form, the CDR3 reads TGTGCCAGCAGCGTAGATCCGGGGATCACTCAGCCCCAGCATTTT. This encodes CASSVDPGITQPQHF.

The chain recombines TRBV10-1 with TRBJ2-7, with TRBD1 matching over 9 bases. The trim removed 4 bases at V and 4 bases at J, leaving 8 bases unmatched. Germline-derived CDR1 and CDR2 are WNHNN and SYGVQD (reference sequence). CDR3 length: 15 amino acids. This CDR3 is CASSGTGAMGYEQYF. In DNA, the CDR3 is TGCGCCAGCAGTGGGACAGGGGCCATGGGATACGAGCAGTACTTC.

The gene calls are TRBV4-2 and TRBJ2-2; D perhaps matches TRBD1 (5 bases). Germline V gene data show CDR1 as LGHNA and CDR2 as YNFKEQ. Trimming stripped 0 bases from V and 7 bases from J, with 15 bases between. This CDR3 has 16 amino acids. This CDR3 is CASSQEIFRAIGELFF. In DNA form, the CDR3 reads TGTGCCAGCAGCCAAGAGATTTTCAGGGCCATCGGGGAGCTGTTTTTT.

V usage is TRBV27 and J usage is TRBJ2-7, with 8 nucleotides matching TRBD1. V was clipped by 5 bases and J by 1 base; unmatched bases: 7. Per germline, CDR1 MNHEY and CDR2 SMNVEV (reference sequence). The CDR3 spans 15 residues. The CDR3 coding sequence is TGTGCCAGCAGTCCCCAGACAGGGGTTTCCTACGAGCAGTACTTC. It codes for CASSPQTGVSYEQYF.

The V and J genes are TRBV2 and TRBJ1-1; D is possibly TRBD1 (5 bases). V was shortened by 6 bases and J by 4 bases, with 15 bases between the two germline ends. CDR1 and CDR2 from the germline V gene are SNHLY and FYNNEI. The CDR3 is made up of 14 amino acids. The CDR3 region is CASRPQGGITEAFF. The CDR3 nucleotides read TGTGCCAGCAGGCCCCAGGGCGGAATCACTGAAGCTTTCTTT.

This clone was counted ten times or more. The chain carries TRBV2 and TRBJ2-1; 7 positions match TRBD2. Per the germline V gene, CDR1 is SNHLY and CDR2 is FYNNEI. After removal of 4 bases from V and 3 bases from J, the junction contained 3 bases not matched to a gene. This CDR3 region has 14 residues. DNA of the CDR3: TGTGCCAGCAGTGTAGCTAGCGGCTACAATGAGCAGTTCTTC. Translated, it gives CASSVASGYNEQFF.

This rearrangement joins TRBV2 to TRBJ2-7; D gene ambiguous. The germline V gene encodes CDR1 SNHLY and CDR2 FYNNEI. Trimming left V 3 bases short and J 9 bases short, with 12 bases between. This CDR3 spans 12 amino acids. This chain's CDR3 is CASSDGVVVQYF. The CDR3, as DNA: TGTGCCAGCAGTGATGGTGTAGTTGTGCAGTACTTC.

V is TRBV5-1 and J is TRBJ2-3; TRBD2 matches 9 bases. From germline, CDR1 is SGHRS and CDR2 YFSETQ. The ends lost 4 bases at V and 4 bases at J; junction bases unmatched: 10. The length of the CDR3 is 16 residues. CDR3 DNA: TGCGCCAGCAGCCTGGGGACTAGCATCAGTCCAGATACGCAGTATTTT. Protein: CASSLGTSISPDTQYF.